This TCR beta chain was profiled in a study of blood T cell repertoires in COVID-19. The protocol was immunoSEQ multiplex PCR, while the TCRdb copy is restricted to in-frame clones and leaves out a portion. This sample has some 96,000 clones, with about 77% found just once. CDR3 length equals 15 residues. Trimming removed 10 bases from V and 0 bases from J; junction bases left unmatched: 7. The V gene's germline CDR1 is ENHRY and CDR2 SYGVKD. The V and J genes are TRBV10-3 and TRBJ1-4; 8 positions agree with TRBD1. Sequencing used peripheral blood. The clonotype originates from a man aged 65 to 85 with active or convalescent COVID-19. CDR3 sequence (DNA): TGTGCCACCAGGGACAGGAGATCAACTAATGAAAAACTGTTTTTT. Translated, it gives CATRDRRSTNEKLFF.